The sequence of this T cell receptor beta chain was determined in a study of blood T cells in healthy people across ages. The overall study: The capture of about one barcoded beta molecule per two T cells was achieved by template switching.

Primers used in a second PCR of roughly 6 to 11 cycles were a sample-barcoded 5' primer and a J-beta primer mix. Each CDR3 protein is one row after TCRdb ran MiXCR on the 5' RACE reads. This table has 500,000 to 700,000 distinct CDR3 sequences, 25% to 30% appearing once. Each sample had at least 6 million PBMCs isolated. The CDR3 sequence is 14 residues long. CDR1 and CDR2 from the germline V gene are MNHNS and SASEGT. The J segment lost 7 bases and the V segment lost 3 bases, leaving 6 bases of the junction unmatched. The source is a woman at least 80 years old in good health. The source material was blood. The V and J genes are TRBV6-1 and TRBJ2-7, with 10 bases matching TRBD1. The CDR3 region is CASSEQTGGNEQYF. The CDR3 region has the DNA TGTGCCAGCAGTGAGCAGACAGGGGGCAATGAGCAGTACTTC.